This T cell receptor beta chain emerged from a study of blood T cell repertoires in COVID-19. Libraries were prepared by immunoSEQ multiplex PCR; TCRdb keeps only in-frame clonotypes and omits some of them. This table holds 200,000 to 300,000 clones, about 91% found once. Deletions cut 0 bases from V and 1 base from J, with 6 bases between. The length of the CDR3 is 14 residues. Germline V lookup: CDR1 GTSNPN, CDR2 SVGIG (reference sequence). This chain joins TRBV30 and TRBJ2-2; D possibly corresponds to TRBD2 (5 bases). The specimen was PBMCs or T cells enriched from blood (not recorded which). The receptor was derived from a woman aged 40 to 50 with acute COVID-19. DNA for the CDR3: TGTGCCTGGAGTGTCGGGAAGAACACCGGGGAGCTGTTTTTT. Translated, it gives CAWSVGKNTGELFF.